Following are 26 T cell receptor beta chains from one sample sequenced in a study of OX40 agonist ivuxolimab in advanced cancers. Data came from immunoSEQ multiplex PCR; TCRdb stores just in-frame clones and leaves some out. Of 95,000 to 150,000 clones listed, around 93% were seen once; the top ten hold less than 0.2%. Source: CD4+ or CD8+ T cells sorted from blood, taken in a trial of the OX40 agonist ivuxolimab. Every receptor here comes from an adult with an advanced solid tumor such as melanoma, head and neck, liver or kidney cancer.

V is TRBV5-1 and J is TRBJ2-2; TRBD1 matches 7 bases. Trimming cost V 5 bases and J 0 bases; bases outside gene matches: 1. CDR1 is SGHRS and CDR2 is YFSETQ in the germline V gene. The CDR3 consists of 14 residues. CDR3 DNA sequence: TGCGCCAGCAGACAGGGGACGAACACCGGGGAGCTGTTTTTT. Encoded protein: CASRQGTNTGELFF.

V and J are TRBV18 and TRBJ1-4; D not certain. Per the germline V gene, CDR1 is KGHSH and CDR2 is LQKENI. Trimming stripped 6 bases from V and 10 bases from J, with 9 bases between. The CDR3 totals 11 residues. The CDR3 region has the DNA TGTGCCAGCTCCCTGGAGGGAAAACTGTTTTTT. Translating gives CASSLEGKLFF.

V usage is TRBV2 and J usage is TRBJ2-1; 7 nucleotides agree with TRBD2. The CDR3 runs 14 residues. With V trimmed by 8 bases and J by 3 bases, 7 bases remained unmatched. The V gene's germline CDR1 is SNHLY and CDR2 FYNNEI. The CDR3 DNA is TGTGCCAGCCATACTAGCGCCTACTACAATGAGCAGTTCTTC. Protein product: CASHTSAYYNEQFF.

About this clone itself: A junction boundary mismatches the germline segment, possibly from a read error. This sequence joins TRBV7-9 and TRBJ2-5; D call uncertain. Germline V gene data show CDR1 as SEHNR and CDR2 as FQNEAQ (reference sequence). This CDR3 comprises 8 residues. CDR3 sequence (DNA): TGTGCCAGCAGCACTCAGAACTTC. It encodes CASSTQNF.

The V and J genes are TRBV28 and TRBJ2-7, with D uncertain. The CDR3 is made up of 14 amino acids. Germline lookup yields CDR1 MDHEN and CDR2 SYDVKM. The germline V and J ends were trimmed by 4 bases and 4 bases, with 14 bases remaining between them. CDR3: CASSYARVSYEQYF. The DNA of the CDR3 is TGTGCCAGCAGTTACGCCCGGGTTTCATACGAGCAGTACTTC.

On this clone itself: Other DNA sequences within the sample encode an identical CDR3. The chain recombines TRBV2 with TRBJ2-1; 9 nucleotides line up with TRBD1. The CDR3 is made up of 15 amino acids. V shed 5 bases and J 0 bases; nucleotides not matched to a gene: 2. Germline CDR1 and CDR2: SNHLY and FYNNEI. In DNA, the CDR3 is TGTGCCAGCAGTCCGGACAGGGGCTCCTACAATGAGCAGTTCTTC. This encodes CASSPDRGSYNEQFF.

The chain combines TRBV11-3 with TRBJ2-5; 7 bases agree with TRBD1. The junction had 10 bases not matched to a gene; V was cut back by 5 bases and J by 1 base. CDR1 SGHNT and CDR2 YENEEA come from the germline V gene. This CDR3 has 16 amino acids. Written as DNA, the CDR3 is TGTGCCAGCAGCCATTGGGGGACAGTGCCCCAAGAGACCCAGTACTTC. Translation gives CASSHWGTVPQETQYF.

Details on this clone: The junction does not match germline at one end; this may be a read error. The V and J genes are TRBV6-5 and TRBJ2-1; no clear D gene. The V gene's germline CDR1 is MNHEY and CDR2 SVGAGI. The CDR3 runs 9 residues. CDR3 protein: CASSYYRIF. The CDR3 DNA reads TGTGCCAGCAGTTACTATAGGATCTTC.

In nucleotides, the CDR3 is TGTGCCAGCAGTGATCCCAGGGGGGGGAAGGTAAGCGAGCAGTACTTC. Translating gives CASSDPRGGKVSEQYF. The J gene is TRBJ2-7, the V gene TRBV28; either TRBD1 or TRBD2 may supply D (7 bases each). The CDR3 extends over 16 amino acids. Germline assignment: CDR1 MDHEN and CDR2 SYDVKM. The V end was cut by 5 bases, the J end by 6 bases, with 23 bases between. The whole variable domain, remainder taken from reference TRBV28 and TRBJ2-7, is DVKVTQSSRYLVKRTGEKVFLECVQDMDHENMFWYRQDPGLGLRLIYFSYDVKMKEKGDIPEGYSVSREKKERFSLILESASTNQTSMYLCASSDPRGGKVSEQYFGPGTRLTVT.

This chain links TRBV5-1 with TRBJ2-5, with D perhaps matching TRBD1 or TRBD2 (5 bases each). With 7 bases removed from V and 5 bases from J, the gap between germline ends came to 15 bases. Germline CDR1 reads SGHRS; CDR2 reads YFSETQ. The CDR3 is 13 residues long. CDR3 nucleotide sequence: TGCGCCAGCTCAAGGGACGCGGAGGAGACCCAGTACTTC. It translates to CASSRDAEETQYF.

The chain combines TRBV13 with TRBJ2-3, with unresolved D. V was cut by 6 bases and J by 0 bases, with 10 bases left in between. Per germline, CDR1 PRHDT and CDR2 FYEKMQ (reference sequence). This CDR3 has 14 residues. CDR3 amino acids: CASRVWISTDTQYF. The CDR3 nucleotides read TGTGCCAGCAGGGTCTGGATTAGCACAGATACGCAGTATTTT.

The CDR3 reads CASSFDSSGANVLTF. The CDR3 DNA reads TGTGCCAGCAGCTTCGACAGCTCTGGGGCCAACGTCCTGACTTTC. This sequence joins TRBV5-5 and TRBJ2-6, with D perhaps TRBD1 (5 bases). Trimming took off 2 bases at V and 0 bases at J, with 6 bases between the two ends. Germline CDR1 SGHKS, CDR2 YYEKEE (reference sequence). The CDR3 length is 15 residues.

The chain has TRBV25-1 and TRBJ1-5; TRBD1 aligns across 9 bases. Germline V gene data show CDR1 as MGHDK and CDR2 as SYGVNS. This CDR3 contains 15 residues. J gave up 5 bases and V 10 bases, and 12 bases lay outside the gene matches. The CDR3 protein is CATNTGTGLHQPQHF. The CDR3, as DNA: TGTGCCACCAATACCGGGACAGGGCTTCATCAGCCCCAGCATTTT.

The J gene is TRBJ2-7, the V gene TRBV11-2, with D uncertain. V was cut by 2 bases and J by 7 bases, with 9 bases left in between. CDR3 size: 12 residues. Germline V CDR1 and CDR2: SGHAT, FQNNGV. The CDR3 sequence: CASSLSESEQYF. The CDR3 nucleotides read TGTGCCAGCAGCTTAAGTGAGTCGGAGCAGTACTTC.

This sequence joins TRBV6-5 and TRBJ2-1; TRBD2 agrees at 14 bases. V shed 2 bases, J shed 7 bases, and the junction held 4 bases outside the gene matches. CDR1 and CDR2 (germline): MNHEY, SVGAGI. The CDR3 consists of 16 residues. CDR3 region: CASSYRWTSGRNEQFF. Here the CDR3 DNA reads TGTGCCAGCAGTTACCGGTGGACTAGCGGGAGGAATGAGCAGTTCTTC.

This clone was counted a single time. The chain carries TRBV7-3 and TRBJ2-3, with 8 bases identical to TRBD2. The germline CDR1 and CDR2 sequences are SGHTA and FQGTGA. The CDR3 runs to 14 residues. J was trimmed by 5 bases and V by 5 bases; bases with no gene match: 6. CDR3 sequence: CASSAGGAGDTQYF. DNA for the CDR3: TGTGCCAGCAGCGCCGGGGGGGCCGGAGATACGCAGTATTTT. Full variable domain (remainder filled in from reference TRBV7-3 and TRBJ2-3): GAGVSQTPSNKVTEKGKYVELRCDPISGHTALYWYRQSLGQGPEFLIYFQGTGAADDSGLPNDRFFAVRPEGSVSTLKIQRTERGDSAVYLCASSAGGAGDTQYFGPGTRLTVL.

The rearrangement joins TRBV19 to TRBJ1-5; 9 nucleotides agree with TRBD1. The CDR3 is 14 amino acids. The V and J ends lost 5 bases and 7 bases, in that order; junction bases with no gene match: 6. The germline CDR1 and CDR2 sequences are LNHDA and SQIVND (reference sequence). The CDR3 sequence is CASSAGQGRQPQHF. The CDR3 bases are TGTGCCAGTAGTGCGGGACAGGGACGACAGCCCCAGCATTTT.

The CDR3 region is CSAYTDTQYF. The CDR3 DNA follows: TGCAGTGCGTACACAGATACGCAGTATTTT. This chain connects TRBV20-1 to TRBJ2-3; no firm D call. The CDR3 covers 10 residues. Trimming took off 6 bases at V and 2 bases at J, with 3 bases between the two ends. CDR1 is DFQATT and CDR2 is SNEGSKA in the germline V gene (reference sequence).

The genes are TRBV5-1 and TRBJ2-3; the D gene is possibly TRBD2 (5 bases). V dropped 4 bases and J dropped 4 bases, with 10 bases sitting between them. Germline lookup yields CDR1 SGHRS and CDR2 YFSETQ. CDR3 length equals 13 residues. CDR3 coding DNA: TGCGCCAGCAGCAGCGGAAGCCCAGATACGCAGTATTTT. As protein: CASSSGSPDTQYF.

This chain joins TRBV27 and TRBJ2-2, with D possibly TRBD2 on 5 matching bases. The CDR3 has 14 residues. The V gene's germline CDR1 is MNHEY and CDR2 SMNVEV (reference sequence). The V end lost 7 bases, the J end lost 6 bases, and 15 bases lay between the germline ends. The chain's CDR3 is CASKRARAPGELFF. Written as DNA, the CDR3 is TGTGCCAGCAAGAGGGCTAGGGCGCCCGGGGAGCTGTTTTTT.

The V and J genes are TRBV27 and TRBJ2-1; 10 nucleotides match TRBD2. This CDR3 is built from 15 residues. From germline, CDR1 is MNHEY and CDR2 SMNVEV (reference sequence). With V trimmed by 7 bases and J by 6 bases, 9 bases remained unmatched. CDR3 in DNA: TGTGCCAGCACCGGCCTAGCGGGGGCCTTCAATGAGCAGTTCTTC. Translating gives CASTGLAGAFNEQFF.

The V and J genes are TRBV5-1 and TRBJ2-3, with TRBD1 matching over 7 bases. The CDR3 runs to 15 residues. Per the germline V gene, CDR1 is SGHRS and CDR2 is YFSETQ. Losses at the gene ends were 1 base for V and 3 bases for J; bases not matched to a gene: 5. The chain's CDR3 is CASSLTGVRTDTQYF. The CDR3 nucleotides are TGCGCCAGCAGCTTGACAGGGGTAAGAACAGATACGCAGTATTTT.

This clone was seen only once. The chain joins TRBV30 to TRBJ2-7; perhaps TRBD2 as D (5 bases). The germline V and J ends were trimmed by 0 bases and 5 bases, with 5 bases remaining between them. This CDR3 region has 11 residues. Germline V gene sequence: CDR1 GTSNPN, CDR2 SVGIG (reference sequence). The CDR3 bases are TGTGCCTGGAGTGTAGCGGACGAGCAGTACTTC. Translation gives CAWSVADEQYF.

This chain joins TRBV7-9 and TRBJ1-5; 7 bases are a match to TRBD1. This CDR3 spans 15 amino acids. V lost 5 bases and J lost 9; bases outside the gene matches: 13. Germline loops: CDR1 SEHNR, CDR2 FQNEAQ (reference sequence). In nucleotides, the CDR3 is TGTGCCAGCAGCCGCACAGGGGACCTCAGTCGGCCCCAGCATTTT. Encoded protein: CASSRTGDLSRPQHF.

V usage is TRBV6-5 and J usage is TRBJ1-4, with 8 bases matching TRBD1. Germline CDR1 and CDR2: MNHEY and SVGAGI. Losses at the gene ends were 2 bases for V and 5 bases for J; bases not matched to a gene: 1. CDR3 length: 14 residues. CDR3 sequence: CASSYRTGNEKLFF. The CDR3 DNA reads TGTGCCAGCAGTTACCGGACAGGGAATGAAAAACTGTTTTTT.

V is TRBV9 and J is TRBJ2-7; 8 bases fit TRBD2. Unmatched junction bases numbered 10, after V lost 3 bases and J lost 5 bases. This CDR3 comprises 15 residues. The germline V gene has CDR1 SGDLS and CDR2 YYNGEE. The CDR3 sequence: CASSGGLVGSNEQYF. Written as DNA, the CDR3 is TGTGCCAGCAGCGGGGGACTAGTGGGGTCCAACGAGCAGTACTTC.